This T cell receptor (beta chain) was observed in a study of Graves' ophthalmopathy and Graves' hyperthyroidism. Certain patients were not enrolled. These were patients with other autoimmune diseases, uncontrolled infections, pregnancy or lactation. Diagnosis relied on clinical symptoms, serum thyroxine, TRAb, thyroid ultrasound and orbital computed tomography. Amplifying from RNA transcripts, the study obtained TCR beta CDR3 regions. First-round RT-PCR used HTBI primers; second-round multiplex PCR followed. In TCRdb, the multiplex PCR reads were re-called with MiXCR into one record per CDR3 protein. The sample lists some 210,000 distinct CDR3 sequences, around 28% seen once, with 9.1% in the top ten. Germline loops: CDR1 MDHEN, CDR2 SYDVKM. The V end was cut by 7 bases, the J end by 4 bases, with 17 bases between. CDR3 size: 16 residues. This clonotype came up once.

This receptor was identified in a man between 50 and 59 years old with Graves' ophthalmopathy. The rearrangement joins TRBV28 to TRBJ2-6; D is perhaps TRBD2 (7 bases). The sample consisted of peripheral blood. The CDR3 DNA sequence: TGTGCCAGCACCAAAGGGGGGGAAGCCGGGGCCAACGTCCTGACTTTC. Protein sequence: CASTKGGEAGANVLTF.